This TCR beta chain was obtained from a study of T cell repertoires in cytomegalovirus infection. This clonotype was detected a few times. The antigen remains unidentified. CDR1 is MNHNY and CDR2 is SVGAGI in the germline V gene (reference sequence). The CDR3 consists of 15 residues. Trimming shortened V by 6 bases and J by 2 bases, and 14 bases separated the two germline ends. TCRdb reanalysed the reads using MiXCR and keeps one entry per CDR3 protein. The table lists roughly 920,000 distinct CDR3 sequences, roughly 30% of them singletons. The specimen comprised cultured CD8+ T cells from PBMCs, sampled from culture after CMV antigen stimulation. V gene TRBV6-6 combines with J gene TRBJ1-5, with D perhaps matching TRBD1 (5 bases). The clonotype was recovered from a human donor in good health (CMV status not recorded). Some clones in this sample may be carry-over from other donors' samples. The CDR3 loop is CASRSSGSGNQPQHF. The CDR3 nucleotides are TGTGCCAGCAGATCTTCAGGGTCGGGCAATCAGCCCCAGCATTTT.